Listed below are T cell receptor beta chains from one sample, sequenced in a study of blood T cell repertoires in COVID-19. The method was immunoSEQ multiplex PCR; TCRdb's version includes in-frame clones alone and lacks a portion of them. The sample shows more than 200,000 clones, 80% to 90% of them seen only once. Sequenced material: peripheral blood. The source of these receptors is a man in his thirties or forties with active or convalescent COVID-19. The CDR3 runs from the conserved cysteine through the conserved F or W. D genes are given only for firm matches. The size field is filled for only some rows; it gives once, few, many or a size class.

j_call | d_call | v_call | clone_size | cdr3_aa | cdr3_nt
TRBJ2-1 | - | TRBV19 | - | CASSPRGGFNEQFF | TGTGCCAGTAGTCCCCGAGGGGGATTCAATGAGCAGTTCTTC
TRBJ2-5 | - | TRBV2 | - | CASTFRGSQETQYF | TGTGCCAGCACTTTTAGAGGCAGCCAAGAGACCCAGTACTTC
TRBJ2-5 | - | TRBV29-1 | - | CSVEVAGQETQYF | TGCAGCGTTGAAGTGGCGGGGCAGGAGACCCAGTACTTC
TRBJ2-3 | TRBD2 | TRBV27 | - | CASGAGGPADTQYF | TGTGCCAGCGGAGCGGGGGGGCCGGCAGATACGCAGTATTTT
TRBJ1-2 | TRBD1 | TRBV7-2 | - | CASSPNRDSYGYTF | TGTGCCAGCAGCCCAAATAGGGACAGCTATGGCTACACCTTC
TRBJ2-3 | TRBD2 | TRBV7-6 | - | CASSVPNGAGDTDTQYF | TGTGCCAGCAGCGTTCCTAACGGGGCGGGGGACACAGATACGCAGTATTTT
TRBJ1-1 | TRBD1 | TRBV2 | once | CASTQLSRDRGLTEAFF | TGTGCCAGCACCCAACTGTCCCGGGACAGGGGGCTCACTGAAGCTTTCTTT
TRBJ1-2 | - | TRBV4-3 | once | CASSQGIRTTDRYGYTF | TGCGCCAGCAGCCAAGGGATCCGAACGACAGACCGCTATGGCTACACCTTC
TRBJ1-1 | - | TRBV12-1 | - | CASSSGDKNTEAFF | TGTGCCAGCAGCTCCGGGGATAAGAACACTGAAGCTTTCTTT
TRBJ2-3 | - | TRBV11-3 | - | CASSLAGFGDTQYF | TGTGCCAGCAGCTTAGCGGGTTTCGGAGATACGCAGTATTTT
TRBJ2-7 | - | TRBV6-5 | - | CASSYSGPGTYEQYF | TGTGCCAGCAGTTACTCCGGGCCCGGGACCTACGAGCAGTACTTC
TRBJ2-7 | - | TRBV10-2 | - | CASSEWGDRSYEQYF | TGCGCCAGCAGTGAGTGGGGAGACAGGAGCTACGAGCAGTACTTC
TRBJ2-3 | TRBD2 | TRBV5-5 | - | CASSRNLAGVTDTQYF | TGTGCCAGCAGCCGAAATTTGGCGGGGGTCACAGATACGCAGTATTTT
TRBJ2-3 | - | TRBV27 | - | CASSLVGRLTDTQYF | TGTGCCAGCAGTTTAGTGGGGCGGCTCACAGATACGCAGTATTTT
TRBJ2-7 | TRBD1 | TRBV19 | - | CASSPRTGNYEQYF | TGTGCCAGTAGTCCGCGGACAGGGAACTACGAGCAGTACTTC
TRBJ2-1 | - | TRBV25-1 | - | CASSGNNEQFF | TGTGCCAGCAGCGGGAACAATGAGCAGTTCTTC
TRBJ1-6 | TRBD1 | TRBV19 | - | CASSLTGTSPLHF | TGTGCCAGTAGCCTGACAGGGACGTCACCCCTCCACTTT
TRBJ2-5 | - | TRBV7-8 | once | CASSPATRDSETQYF | TGTGCCAGCAGTCCGGCTACCAGGGATTCGGAGACCCAGTACTTC
TRBJ1-6 | TRBD1 | TRBV7-9 | - | CASSPGTDNSPLHF | TGTGCCAGCAGCCCAGGGACAGATAATTCACCCCTCCACTTT
TRBJ1-2 | - | TRBV27 | - | CASSLNGVGPYGYTF | TGTGCCAGCAGTTTGAATGGAGTGGGGCCCTATGGCTACACCTTC
TRBJ2-1 | - | TRBV5-4 | - | CASSSEFGTYNEQFF | TGTGCCAGCAGCTCCGAGTTCGGGACATACAATGAGCAGTTCTTC
TRBJ1-6 | - | TRBV27 | - | CASSFGPYPTNSPLHF | TGTGCCAGCAGTTTTGGGCCTTACCCCACAAATTCACCCCTCCACTTT
TRBJ1-1 | - | TRBV27 | - | CASERRGPNTEAFF | TGTGCCAGCGAAAGGCGGGGCCCGAACACTGAAGCTTTCTTT
TRBJ2-3 | - | TRBV16 | - | CASSQSTVSGSTDTQYF | TGTGCCAGCAGCCAATCGACCGTAAGCGGTAGCACAGATACGCAGTATTTT
TRBJ1-1 | - | TRBV6-5 | - | CASSFDPRGTEAFF | TGTGCCAGCAGTTTTGACCCCCGAGGGACTGAAGCTTTCTTT
TRBJ1-6 | - | TRBV6-4 | - | CASSDSTNSPLHF | TGTGCCAGCAGTGACTCGACAAATTCACCCCTCCACTTT
TRBJ2-1 | - | TRBV4-1 | - | CASSQGRANEQFF | TGCGCCAGCAGCCAAGGCAGGGCCAATGAGCAGTTCTTC
TRBJ1-1 | TRBD1 | TRBV28 | - | CASRRTGENTEAFF | TGTGCCAGCAGACGGACAGGGGAGAACACTGAAGCTTTCTTT
TRBJ2-2 | TRBD2 | TRBV4-3 | - | CASRTRSGTSGSSNTGELFF | TGCGCCAGCAGGACAAGATCCGGGACTAGCGGATCCTCGAACACCGGGGAGCTGTTTTTT
TRBJ2-7 | TRBD2 | TRBV4-2 | - | CASRFGLADSYEQYF | TGTGCCAGCAGGTTCGGACTAGCGGACTCCTACGAGCAGTACTTC
TRBJ2-1 | TRBD2 | TRBV9 | - | CASSGPPLAGGKPPEYNEQFF | TGTGCCAGCAGCGGCCCTCCACTAGCGGGGGGCAAACCGCCAGAATACAATGAGCAGTTCTTC
TRBJ1-1 | - | TRBV6-5 | - | CATPLRLALRSEAFF | TGTGCCACCCCGTTAAGATTGGCACTCAGGTCTGAAGCTTTCTTT
TRBJ1-5 | - | TRBV2 | - | CASKVLGGQPQHF | TGTGCCAGCAAAGTACTTGGGGGGCAGCCCCAGCATTTT
TRBJ1-1 | - | TRBV3-1/TRBV3-2 | - | CASSQDQRARGTEAFF | TGTGCCAGCAGCCAAGATCAGCGGGCGCGTGGCACTGAAGCTTTCTTT
TRBJ1-2 | TRBD1 | TRBV5-5 | - | CASSFRTGNYGYTF | TGTGCCAGCAGCTTCCGGACAGGGAACTATGGCTACACCTTC
TRBJ1-1 | - | TRBV18 | - | CASSSAGDTEAFF | TGTGCCAGCTCCTCCGCGGGGGACACTGAAGCTTTCTTT
TRBJ2-5 | TRBD1 | TRBV6-5 | - | CASSYAGTGEETQYF | TGTGCCAGCAGTTACGCCGGGACAGGGGAAGAGACCCAGTACTTC
TRBJ2-1 | TRBD2 | TRBV19 | - | CASSIRLAGGNEQFF | TGTGCCAGTAGTATACGACTAGCGGGGGGCAATGAGCAGTTCTTC
TRBJ2-3 | TRBD2 | TRBV6-1 | - | CASSEAPGTRDTQYF | TGTGCCAGCAGTGAAGCGCCCGGGACTAGAGATACGCAGTATTTT
TRBJ2-7 | TRBD2 | TRBV9 | once | CASSVGGDPSYEQYF | TGTGCCAGCAGCGTGGGGGGGGACCCCTCCTACGAGCAGTACTTC
TRBJ2-5 | - | TRBV11-2 | - | CASSFGYRGAETQYF | TGTGCCAGCAGCTTTGGATATCGCGGGGCGGAGACCCAGTACTTC
TRBJ2-1 | TRBD1 | TRBV5-1 | - | CASSPWTGVGEQFF | TGCGCCAGCAGCCCTTGGACAGGTGTGGGTGAGCAGTTCTTC
TRBJ1-6 | - | TRBV15 | - | CATSRVSGYSPLHF | TGTGCCACCAGCAGAGTCTCAGGGTATTCACCCCTCCACTTT
TRBJ1-2 | - | TRBV19 | - | CASSIDQESYYGYTF | TGTGCCAGTAGTATCGATCAGGAATCTTACTATGGCTACACCTTC
TRBJ2-5 | - | TRBV9 | - | CASSVGVAGRNQETQYF | TGTGCCAGCAGCGTAGGCGTCGCGGGGAGAAACCAAGAGACCCAGTACTTC